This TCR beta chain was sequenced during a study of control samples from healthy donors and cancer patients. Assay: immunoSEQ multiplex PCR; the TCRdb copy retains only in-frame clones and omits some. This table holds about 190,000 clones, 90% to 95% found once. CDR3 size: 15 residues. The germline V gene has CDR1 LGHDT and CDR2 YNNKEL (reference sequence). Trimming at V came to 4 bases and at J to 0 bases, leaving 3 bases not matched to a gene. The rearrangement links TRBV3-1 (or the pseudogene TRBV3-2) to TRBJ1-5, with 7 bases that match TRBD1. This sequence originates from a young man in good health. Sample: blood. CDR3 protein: CASSPGQLSNQPQHF. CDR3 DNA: TGTGCCAGCAGCCCGGGACAGCTTAGCAATCAGCCCCAGCATTTT.